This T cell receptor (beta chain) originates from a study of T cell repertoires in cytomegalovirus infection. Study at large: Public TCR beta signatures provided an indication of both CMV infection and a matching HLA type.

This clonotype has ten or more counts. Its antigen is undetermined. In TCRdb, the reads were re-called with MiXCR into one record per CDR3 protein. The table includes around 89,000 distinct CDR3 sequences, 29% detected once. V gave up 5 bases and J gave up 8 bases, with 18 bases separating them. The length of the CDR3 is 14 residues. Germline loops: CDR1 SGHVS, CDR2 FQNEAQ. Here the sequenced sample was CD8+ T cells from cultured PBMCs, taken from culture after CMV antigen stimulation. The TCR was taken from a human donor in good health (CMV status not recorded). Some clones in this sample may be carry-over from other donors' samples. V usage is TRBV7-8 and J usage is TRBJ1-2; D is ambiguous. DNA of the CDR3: TGTGCCAGCAGCAAACTTACTACGGGGAGGGGCTACACCTTC. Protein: CASSKLTTGRGYTF.